This entry describes one TCR beta chain. 60 Vbeta and 13 Jbeta primers were used in PCR. Sequencing was performed with immunoSEQ multiplex PCR; in TCRdb, only in-frame clones are kept and a portion is missing. The data hold 130,000 to 150,000 clones, with 64% observed a single time. V trimming: 4 bases; J trimming: 7 bases; junction bases outside the gene matches: 8. Germline CDR1 and CDR2: SGHRS and YFSETQ. The CDR3 has 15 residues. The record originates from a study of cytomegalovirus exposure and HLA in healthy donors. This chain uses TRBV5-1 with TRBJ2-1; TRBD1 matches at 10 bases. The clonotype comes from a woman in her 30s in good health and CMV-seropositive. Sequenced material: PBMCs. The CDR3 nucleotides are TGCGCCAGCAGCCGGGACAGGGGTGGGGGAAATGAGCAGTTCTTC. Protein sequence: CASSRDRGGGNEQFF.